This T cell receptor beta chain was captured by sequencing in a study of OX40 agonist ivuxolimab in advanced cancers. Looking at the study overall: Males comprised around 80% of the group, whose mean age was approximately 60 years (range about 20 to 85). Treatment received earlier with anti-PD-1, anti-PD-L1 or anti-CTLA-4 agents was allowed, and less than 45% had some. Whole-study findings and limits: Antigen targets of the expanded peripheral T cells went undetermined.

The protocol was immunoSEQ multiplex PCR, while the TCRdb copy is restricted to in-frame clones and leaves out a portion. Found here are around 84,000 clones, 70% to 85% of them singletons; the top ten hold more than 0.5%. In the case of this clone: Antigen unknown.

The origin of this receptor is an adult with an advanced solid tumor such as melanoma, head and neck, liver or kidney cancer. The sequencing used CD4+ or CD8+ T cells sorted from blood, collected in a trial of the OX40 agonist ivuxolimab.

The CDR3 is CASGLASTDTQYF. CDR3 coding DNA: TGTGCCAGCGGACTAGCGAGCACAGATACGCAGTATTTT. The chain uses TRBV6-1 and TRBJ2-3, with 9 bases identical to TRBD2. This CDR3 region has 13 residues. The germline V gene encodes CDR1 MNHNS and CDR2 SASEGT. V dropped 8 bases and J dropped 0; count of bases not matched to a gene: 0.